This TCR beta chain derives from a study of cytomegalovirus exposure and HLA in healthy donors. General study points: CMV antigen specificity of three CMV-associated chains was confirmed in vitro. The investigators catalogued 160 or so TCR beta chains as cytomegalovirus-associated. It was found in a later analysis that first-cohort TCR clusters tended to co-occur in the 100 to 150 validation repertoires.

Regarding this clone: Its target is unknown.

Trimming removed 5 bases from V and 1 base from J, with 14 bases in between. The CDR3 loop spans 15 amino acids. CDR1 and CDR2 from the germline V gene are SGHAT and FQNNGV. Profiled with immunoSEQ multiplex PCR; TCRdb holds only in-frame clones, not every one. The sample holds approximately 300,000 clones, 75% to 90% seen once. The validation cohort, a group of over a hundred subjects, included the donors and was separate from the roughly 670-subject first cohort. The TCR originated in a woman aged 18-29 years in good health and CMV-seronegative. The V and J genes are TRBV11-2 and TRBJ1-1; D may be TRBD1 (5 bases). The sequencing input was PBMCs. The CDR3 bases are TGTGCCAGCAGCCAAGGGGAGGGCCAGAACACTGAAGCTTTCTTT. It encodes CASSQGEGQNTEAFF.